This entry concerns a single TCR beta chain. The antigen is undetermined. The record originates from a study of cytomegalovirus exposure and HLA in healthy donors. Study overall: Assignment to the Caucasian-associated ancestry cluster applied to approximately 79% of the approximately 400 genotyped donors.

Primers: 60 Vbeta forward and 13 Jbeta reverse. The method was immunoSEQ multiplex PCR; TCRdb's version includes in-frame clones alone and lacks a portion of them. The data contain some 140,000 clones, less than 85% of them seen just once; the ten biggest clones take up over 1.5%. Study conclusions and caveats: The authors reported that TCR beta sequences could predict HLA-A and HLA-B alleles. These predictions were accurate for most subjects in the first cohort.

This TCR was sampled from a man aged 35 to 55 in good health and CMV-seronegative. The sample comprised PBMCs.

As DNA, the CDR3 is TGTGCCAGCAGCTTGGGCGGGGGCTACGAGCAGTACTTC. Encoded protein: CASSLGGGYEQYF. The chain uses TRBV5-5 and TRBJ2-7, with 7 bases matching TRBD2. Trimming removed 0 bases from V and 3 bases from J; junction bases left unmatched: 0. Germline V gene sequence: CDR1 SGHKS, CDR2 YYEKEE (reference sequence). This CDR3 contains 13 residues.